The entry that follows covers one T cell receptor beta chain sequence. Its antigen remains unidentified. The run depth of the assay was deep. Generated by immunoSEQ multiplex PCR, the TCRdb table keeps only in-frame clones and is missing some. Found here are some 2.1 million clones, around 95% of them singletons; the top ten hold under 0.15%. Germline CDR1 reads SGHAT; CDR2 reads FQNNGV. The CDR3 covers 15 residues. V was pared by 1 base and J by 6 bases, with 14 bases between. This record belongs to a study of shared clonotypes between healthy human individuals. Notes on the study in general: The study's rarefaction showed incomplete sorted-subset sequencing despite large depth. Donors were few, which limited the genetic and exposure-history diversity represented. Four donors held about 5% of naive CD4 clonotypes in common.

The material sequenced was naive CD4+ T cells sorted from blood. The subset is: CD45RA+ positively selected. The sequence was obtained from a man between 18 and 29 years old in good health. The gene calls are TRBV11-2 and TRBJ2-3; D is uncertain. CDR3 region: CASSLVLGSWDTQYF. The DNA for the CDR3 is TGTGCCAGCAGCTTAGTTCTAGGTAGTTGGGATACGCAGTATTTT.